The rows below give T cell receptor beta chains drawn from one sample of a study of CD8+CD57+ T cells in acquired aplastic anemia. TCRdb itself ran the reads through MiXCR, one entry per CDR3 protein. Among about 98,000 distinct CDR3 sequences, about 67% were seen once, and the ten largest hold approximately 60%. The sequenced sample was sorted CD4+, CD8+, or CD8+CD57+ T cells (not recorded which) from PBMCs. These receptors were taken from a human donor with aplastic anemia. CDR3s include the opening cysteine and the closing phenylalanine or tryptophan. The order of the fields is clone size, D gene, J gene, V gene, CDR3 length, CDR3 DNA, CDR3 protein. D genes are given only for firm matches. The listing skips clone size in some rows; elsewhere it reads once, few, many or a size class.

.	TRBD2	TRBJ2-2	TRBV15	15	TGTGCCACCAGGAGGCTAGCGGAATGCACCGGGGAGCTGTTTTTT	CATRRLAECTGELFF
.	TRBD1	TRBJ2-7	TRBV19	16	TGTGCCAGTAGTATAGCCGGGGCAGGGGGCTCCTACGGGCAGTACTTC	CASSIAGAGGSYGQYF
.	TRBD1	TRBJ1-5	TRBV24-1	16	TGTGCCACCAGTGACCCTAGACAGGGAGGTCATCAGCCCCAGCATTTT	CATSDPRQGGHQPQHF
.	.	TRBJ1-1	TRBV2	15	TGTGCCAGCAGCCAGACACAGGCCACGAACACTGAAGCTTTCTTT	CASSQTQATNTEAFF
many	.	TRBJ1-1	TRBV6-1	13	TGTGCCAGCAGCCCGACAGAAAACACTGAAGCTTTCTTT	CASSPTENTEAFF
.	TRBD2	TRBJ2-7	TRBV19	15	TGTGCCAGCAGTGAAATGACGGGGGGCTCCTACGAGCAGTACTTC	CASSEMTGGSYEQYF
.	.	TRBJ2-7	TRBV7-9	11	TGTGCCAGCAGCCCAGGGTGGGAGCAGTACTTC	CASSPGWEQYF
.	TRBD1	TRBJ1-3	TRBV7-2	15	TGTGCCAGTGGGGGGATAGGGACAGGCCGAAACACCATATATTTT	CASGGIGTGRNTIYF
once	TRBD1	TRBJ1-2	TRBV19	14	TGTGCCAGTAGTCTCGGGACAGCAGCTCATGGCTACACCTTC	CASSLGTAAHGYTF
.	TRBD1	TRBJ1-5	TRBV20-1	14	TGCAGTGCCCCGACAGGGTTTAGGGATCAGCCCCAGCATTTT	CSAPTGFRDQPQHF
.	.	TRBJ1-3	TRBV15	15	TGTGCCACCAGCAAGGGACCTTCCTCTGGAAACACCATATATTTT	CATSKGPSSGNTIYF
.	.	TRBJ2-7	TRBV19	14	TGTGCCAGTAGCCTAACGTCGGGGCTCAACGAGCAGTACTTC	CASSLTSGLNEQYF
.	TRBD1	TRBJ2-7	TRBV4-1	16	TGCGCCAGCAGCCAAGGGTTTGGCAGGGGGTCCTACGAGCAGTACTTC	CASSQGFGRGSYEQYF
.	.	TRBJ2-1	TRBV15	16	TGTGCCACCAGTAACTGGGACACCGGCTCCTACAATGAGCAGTTCTTC	CATSNWDTGSYNEQFF
.	.	TRBJ1-2	TRBV12-3/TRBV12-4	15	TGTGCCAGCAGTTTAGTTGGAGGGGGTGGCTATGGCTACACCTTC	CASSLVGGGGYGYTF
.	TRBD2	TRBJ2-5	TRBV12-3/TRBV12-4	12	TGTGCCAGCTGTCCGGGACTAGGGACCCAGTACTTC	CASCPGLGTQYF
.	.	TRBJ1-1	TRBV10-3	15	TGTGCCACCCTTAAAACGACCGGGAGGAACACTGAAGCTTTCTTT	CATLKTTGRNTEAFF
few	.	TRBJ2-2	TRBV15	15	TGTGCCACCAGCAGAGTGTCAGGTTACACCGGGGAGCTGTTTTTT	CATSRVSGYTGELFF
.	TRBD1	TRBJ1-1	TRBV29-1	12	TGCAGCGTTGATCCAGGGGGCGATAGGGCTTTCTTT	CSVDPGGDRAFF
many	.	TRBJ1-6	TRBV19	16	TGTGCCAGTAGTGCAAAAGACGGCTCCTATAATTCACCCCTCCACTTT	CASSAKDGSYNSPLHF
few	.	TRBJ1-5	TRBV24-1	13	TGTGCCACAAGACAATACGGCAATCAGCCCCAGCATTTT	CATRQYGNQPQHF
.	.	TRBJ2-7	TRBV2	15	TGTGCCAGCAGTGAACCAGGGGAGGGGTCCTACGAGCAGTACTTC	CASSEPGEGSYEQYF
.	TRBD1	TRBJ2-7	TRBV29-1	13	TGCAGCGTTGCGACAGGGACCCTTCACGAGCAGTACTTC	CSVATGTLHEQYF
.	.	TRBJ1-4	TRBV11-2	16	TGTGCCAGCAGCTTGGGCCGTGGGAGGGTGGAAGAAAAACTGTTTTTT	CASSLGRGRVEEKLFF
.	TRBD1	TRBJ2-6	TRBV24-1	14	TGTGCCACCAGTGACCCGGACAGGGCAAACGTCCTGACTTTC	CATSDPDRANVLTF
.	TRBD1	TRBJ2-3	TRBV29-1	13	TGCAGCGGAGGACAGGGAAGCACAGATACGCAGTATTTT	CSGGQGSTDTQYF
many	TRBD1	TRBJ1-5	TRBV4-2	13	TGTGCCAGCAGCCACGCGACAGGGCAGCCCCAGCATTTT	CASSHATGQPQHF
.	.	TRBJ2-2	TRBV19	14	TGTGCCAGTAGATCGGTGGGCGTCACCGGGGAGCTGTTTTTT	CASRSVGVTGELFF
.	TRBD1	TRBJ2-1	TRBV10-3	14	TGTGCCATCACCAGACAGGGTGGGTACAATGAGCAGTTCTTC	CAITRQGGYNEQFF
.	TRBD2	TRBJ2-3	TRBV5-4	15	TGTGCCAGCAGCTTGGGACTAGCGGGGGACGATACGCAGTATTTT	CASSLGLAGDDTQYF
.	TRBD1	TRBJ2-2	TRBV19	16	TGTGCGTCTTCACAGGGGGCGATTCTTCTAGTCGGGGAGCTGTTTTTT	CASSQGAILLVGELFF
.	.	TRBJ2-7	TRBV7-9	13	TGTGCCAGCAGCTTTCCAGACAGCTACGAGCAGTACTTC	CASSFPDSYEQYF
.	TRBD1	TRBJ2-7	TRBV9	14	TGTGCCAGCAGCGTAGATCGGGACAGGGGTAAGCAGTACTTC	CASSVDRDRGKQYF
few	TRBD2	TRBJ2-5	TRBV20-1	17	TGCAGTGCTAGAGTCCCGGGACTAGCGGGGGCTAGCGAGACCCAGTACTTC	CSARVPGLAGASETQYF
.	TRBD1	TRBJ1-2	TRBV25-1	14	TGTGCCAGCACCTCTGGGACAGGGGGGAATGGCTACACCTTC	CASTSGTGGNGYTF
.	TRBD1	TRBJ1-6	TRBV20-1	13	TGCAGTGCGCAAACAGGGGGGAGTTCACCCCTCCACTTT	CSAQTGGSSPLHF
few	.	TRBJ2-5	TRBV24-1	13	TGTGCCACCAATCGACGGGTTTTAGAGACCCAGTACTTC	CATNRRVLETQYF
.	.	TRBJ2-1	TRBV7-3	13	TGTGCCAGCAGCCCTGGGTACGCTCATGAGCAGTTCTTC	CASSPGYAHEQFF
many	.	TRBJ2-6	TRBV5-4	13	TGTGCCGGCAGCTCGACAGGGGCCAACGTCCTGACTTTC	CAGSSTGANVLTF
.	.	TRBJ1-4	TRBV20-1	10	TGCAGTGCGAAGTATGAAAAACTGTTTTTT	CSAKYEKLFF
.	.	TRBJ2-7	TRBV25-1	13	TGTGCCAGCAGTCAGTGTTTTTCCTACGAGCAGTACTTC	CASSQCFSYEQYF
.	.	TRBJ1-1	TRBV9	15	TGTGCCAGCAGCGTAGGAGGGGACGCGAACACTGAAGCTTTCTTT	CASSVGGDANTEAFF
once	.	TRBJ2-7	TRBV2	10	TGTGCCAGCAGTGTTCAAGAGCAGTACTTC	CASSVQEQYF
.	.	TRBJ2-7	TRBV20-1	14	TGCAGTGCCCTCGACTGGAGGAGATCCTACGAGCAGTACTTC	CSALDWRRSYEQYF
.	.	TRBJ1-1	TRBV5-1	14	TGCGCCAGCAGTAGGGACATGATGAACACTGAAGCTTTCTTT	CASSRDMMNTEAFF